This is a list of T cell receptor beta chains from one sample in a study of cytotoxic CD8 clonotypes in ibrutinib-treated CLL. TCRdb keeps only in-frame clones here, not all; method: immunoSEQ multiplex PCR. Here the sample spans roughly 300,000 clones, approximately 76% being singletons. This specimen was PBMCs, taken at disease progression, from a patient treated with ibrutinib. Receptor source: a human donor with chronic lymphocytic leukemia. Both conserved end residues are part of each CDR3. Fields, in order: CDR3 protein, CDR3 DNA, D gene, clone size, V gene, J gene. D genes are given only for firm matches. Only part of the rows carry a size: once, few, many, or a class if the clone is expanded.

CDR3: CAISPQGAGQYF
DNA: TGTGCCATCAGCCCACAGGGGGCGGGGCAGTACTTC
D: TRBD1
size: once
V: TRBV10-3
J: TRBJ2-7

CDR3: CSVPQKVNYGYTF
DNA: TGCAGCGTCCCCCAAAAGGTTAACTATGGCTACACCTTC
D: -
size: once
V: TRBV29-1
J: TRBJ1-2

CDR3: CASSSGLAPEQYF
DNA: TGTGCCAGCAGTTCTGGACTAGCACCCGAGCAGTACTTC
D: TRBD2
size: -
V: TRBV5-6
J: TRBJ2-7

CDR3: CASSQRSGETQYF
DNA: TGCGCCAGCAGCCAACGGTCGGGAGAGACCCAGTACTTC
D: -
size: few
V: TRBV4-1
J: TRBJ2-5

CDR3: CASSALGKSYGYTF
DNA: TGTGCCAGCAGTGCGCTGGGGAAATCCTATGGCTACACCTTC
D: -
size: -
V: TRBV27
J: TRBJ1-2

CDR3: CSVRQLSSYEQYF
DNA: TGCAGCGTTCGACAGCTTAGCTCCTACGAGCAGTACTTC
D: -
size: -
V: TRBV29-1
J: TRBJ2-7

CDR3: CASSLGLAGWGSYNEQFF
DNA: TGTGCCAGCAGCTTAGGCTTAGCGGGGTGGGGCTCCTACAATGAGCAGTTCTTC
D: TRBD2
size: -
V: TRBV13
J: TRBJ2-1

CDR3: CASSATGVSSNQPQHF
DNA: TGTGCCAGCTCAGCAACAGGCGTTAGTAGCAATCAGCCCCAGCATTTT
D: -
size: -
V: TRBV18
J: TRBJ1-5

CDR3: CASSLHTGPNNYGYTF
DNA: TGTGCCAGCAGCTTACATACAGGGCCTAATAACTATGGCTACACCTTC
D: -
size: -
V: TRBV7-9
J: TRBJ1-2

CDR3: CSVVDFGEQYF
DNA: TGCAGCGTTGTGGACTTCGGCGAGCAGTACTTC
D: -
size: -
V: TRBV29-1
J: TRBJ2-7

CDR3: CSTGGLPLNEKLFF
DNA: TGTTCGACAGGTGGACTACCCCTTAATGAAAAACTGTTTTTT
D: -
size: -
V: TRBV30
J: TRBJ1-4

CDR3: CASSESGGPPYEQYF
DNA: TGCGCCAGCAGTGAGTCGGGGGGGCCCCCCTACGAGCAGTACTTC
D: -
size: few
V: TRBV10-1
J: TRBJ2-7

CDR3: CASSYGLRQGNEQFF
DNA: TGTGCCAGCAGCTACGGTCTTAGACAGGGCAATGAGCAGTTCTTC
D: TRBD1
size: -
V: TRBV6-6
J: TRBJ2-1

CDR3: CASSLGGSPGSGNTIYF
DNA: TGTGCCAGCAGCTTGGGGGGTTCCCCCGGGTCTGGAAACACCATATATTTT
D: -
size: -
V: TRBV5-4
J: TRBJ1-3

CDR3: CASSLSSGRALRSYNEQFF
DNA: TGTGCCAGCAGCTTGTCTAGCGGGAGGGCCCTACGCTCCTACAATGAGCAGTTCTTC
D: TRBD2
size: -
V: TRBV5-6
J: TRBJ2-1

CDR3: CASSLARDASPLHF
DNA: TGTGCCAGCTCACTGGCCAGGGATGCTTCACCCCTCCACTTT
D: -
size: -
V: TRBV18
J: TRBJ1-6

CDR3: CASSWTGRNGYTF
DNA: TGTGCCAGCAGTTGGACAGGTCGTAATGGCTACACCTTC
D: TRBD1
size: -
V: TRBV5-6
J: TRBJ1-2

CDR3: CASSESLLGGLNTEAFF
DNA: TGCGCCAGCAGTGAGAGCCTGTTAGGGGGCCTGAACACTGAAGCTTTCTTT
D: TRBD1
size: -
V: TRBV10-2
J: TRBJ1-1

CDR3: CASSPRTGAQPQHF
DNA: TGTGCCAGCTCACCAAGGACAGGGGCCCAGCCCCAGCATTTT
D: TRBD1
size: -
V: TRBV18
J: TRBJ1-5

CDR3: CASSADRRGSGNTIYF
DNA: TGTGCCAGCTCAGCGGACAGGCGAGGCTCTGGAAACACCATATATTTT
D: TRBD1
size: -
V: TRBV2
J: TRBJ1-3

CDR3: CASSLKGQGAAEAFF
DNA: TGCGCCAGCAGCTTGAAGGGACAGGGTGCGGCTGAAGCTTTCTTT
D: TRBD1
size: -
V: TRBV5-1
J: TRBJ1-1

CDR3: CASRRLDNEQFF
DNA: TGTGCCAGCAGGCGGCTTGACAATGAGCAGTTCTTC
D: -
size: -
V: TRBV2
J: TRBJ2-1

CDR3: CASSAGLKETQYF
DNA: TGCGCCAGCAGCGCCGGACTAAAAGAGACCCAGTACTTC
D: -
size: few
V: TRBV5-1
J: TRBJ2-5

CDR3: CASSLATQRGGNVEQFF
DNA: TGCGCCAGCAGCTTGGCAACCCAGCGGGGGGGGAATGTTGAGCAGTTCTTC
D: TRBD2
size: -
V: TRBV5-1
J: TRBJ2-1

CDR3: CATSRDKDRAEQYF
DNA: TGTGCCACCAGCAGAGATAAGGACAGGGCCGAGCAGTACTTC
D: TRBD1
size: -
V: TRBV15
J: TRBJ2-7

CDR3: CSFSRANTEAFF
DNA: TGCAGCTTCAGTCGAGCGAACACTGAAGCTTTCTTT
D: -
size: -
V: TRBV29-1
J: TRBJ1-1

CDR3: CASGFHERGGPKRVWETQYF
DNA: TGTGCTAGTGGTTTTCATGAGCGGGGGGGCCCCAAACGGGTCTGGGAGACCCAGTACTTC
D: TRBD2
size: once
V: TRBV12-5
J: TRBJ2-5

CDR3: CASSPRRTEAFF
DNA: TGTGCCAGCAGTCCCCGACGCACTGAAGCTTTCTTT
D: -
size: -
V: TRBV6-5
J: TRBJ1-1

CDR3: CASSEFRAGGDTQYF
DNA: TGTGCCAGCAGTGAATTCAGGGCCGGTGGGGATACGCAGTATTTT
D: -
size: -
V: TRBV25-1
J: TRBJ2-3

CDR3: CASSLGTRQETQYF
DNA: TGTGCCAGCAGCTTAGGGACTCGCCAAGAGACCCAGTACTTC
D: -
size: -
V: TRBV7-2
J: TRBJ2-5

CDR3: CASSLGQFYGYTF
DNA: TGTGCCAGCAGTTTAGGACAATTCTATGGCTACACCTTC
D: -
size: few
V: TRBV28
J: TRBJ1-2

CDR3: CSVEGVGTGELFF
DNA: TGCAGCGTTGAAGGTGTGGGCACCGGGGAGCTGTTTTTT
D: -
size: -
V: TRBV29-1
J: TRBJ2-2

CDR3: CASSTTGGASYEQYF
DNA: TGTGCCAGTAGTACGACAGGGGGCGCCTCCTACGAGCAGTACTTC
D: TRBD1
size: once
V: TRBV19
J: TRBJ2-7

CDR3: CASSVGGGRRPDGYTF
DNA: TGTGCCAGCAGCGTAGGCGGGGGACGGCGACCCGACGGCTACACCTTC
D: -
size: -
V: TRBV9
J: TRBJ1-2

CDR3: CASSISSGIPAGELFF
DNA: TGTGCCAGTAGTATCTCCAGCGGGATCCCCGCCGGGGAGCTGTTTTTT
D: TRBD2
size: -
V: TRBV19
J: TRBJ2-2

CDR3: CSVRGGTGGYEQYF
DNA: TGCAGCGTTCGAGGGGGGACAGGGGGCTACGAGCAGTACTTC
D: TRBD1
size: -
V: TRBV29-1
J: TRBJ2-7

CDR3: CASSPPGRAHEQYF
DNA: TGTGCCAGCTCACCCCCGGGCAGGGCCCACGAGCAGTACTTC
D: -
size: -
V: TRBV18
J: TRBJ2-7

CDR3: CASSVGHYTEAFF
DNA: TGTGCCAGCAGCGTGGGGCACTACACTGAAGCTTTCTTT
D: -
size: -
V: TRBV7-2
J: TRBJ1-1

CDR3: CASSYRSDTEAFF
DNA: TGCGCCAGCAGCTACCGCAGCGACACTGAAGCTTTCTTT
D: -
size: -
V: TRBV5-1
J: TRBJ1-1

CDR3: CASSLVGGWNYEQYF
DNA: TGTGCCAGCAGCTTAGTCGGAGGGTGGAACTACGAGCAGTACTTC
D: -
size: -
V: TRBV11-2
J: TRBJ2-7

CDR3: CASSLAAGQRYGYTF
DNA: TGCGCCAGCAGCTTGGCAGCGGGACAACGCTATGGCTACACCTTC
D: -
size: -
V: TRBV5-1
J: TRBJ1-2

CDR3: CASSWGQGAEDTQYF
DNA: TGTGCCAGCAGCTGGGGACAGGGGGCGGAAGATACGCAGTATTTT
D: TRBD1
size: -
V: TRBV11-2
J: TRBJ2-3

CDR3: CASSLGTSGNTQYF
DNA: TGTGCCAGTAGTTTGGGGACTAGCGGTAATACGCAGTATTTT
D: TRBD2
size: once
V: TRBV19
J: TRBJ2-3

CDR3: CASSPGQGNYGYTF
DNA: TGTGCCAGCAGCCCAGGACAGGGCAACTATGGCTACACCTTC
D: TRBD1
size: -
V: TRBV4-2
J: TRBJ1-2

CDR3: CSVELTGQGNYNEQFF
DNA: TGCAGCGTTGAACTAACAGGGCAGGGGAATTACAATGAGCAGTTCTTC
D: -
size: -
V: TRBV29-1
J: TRBJ2-1

CDR3: CAISLQGGGQPQHF
DNA: TGTGCCATCAGTCTGCAGGGGGGCGGTCAGCCCCAGCATTTT
D: TRBD1
size: few
V: TRBV10-3
J: TRBJ1-5

CDR3: CASSQGSDGEKLFF
DNA: TGCGCCAGCAGCCAAGGATCTGATGGCGAAAAACTGTTTTTT
D: -
size: -
V: TRBV5-4
J: TRBJ1-4

CDR3: CASSFRSLSYNEQFF
DNA: TGTGCCAGCAGCTTCCGCAGCTTGTCCTACAATGAGCAGTTCTTC
D: -
size: -
V: TRBV13
J: TRBJ2-1

CDR3: CASSFLWTQANYGYTF
DNA: -
D: -
size: -
V: TRBV5-6
J: TRBJ1-2

CDR3: CASSPGTGKNTIYF
DNA: TGCGCCAGCAGCCCCGGGACAGGGAAGAACACCATATATTTT
D: TRBD1
size: -
V: TRBV5-1
J: TRBJ1-3

CDR3: CASSLLWPGRLAGEDNEQFF
DNA: TGTGCCAGCAGTTTACTCTGGCCAGGGAGACTAGCGGGGGAAGACAATGAGCAGTTCTTC
D: TRBD2
size: -
V: TRBV27
J: TRBJ2-1

CDR3: CASSSVADEQYF
DNA: TGTGCCAGCAGCTCGGTCGCGGACGAGCAGTACTTC
D: -
size: -
V: TRBV11-2
J: TRBJ2-7

CDR3: CASSHDRVGGYTF
DNA: TGTGCCAGCTCACACGACAGGGTTGGTGGCTACACCTTC
D: TRBD1
size: -
V: TRBV18
J: TRBJ1-2

CDR3: CASSGGGAETIQYF
DNA: TGTGCCAGCAGCGGCGGAGGGGCGGAAACCATTCAGTACTTC
D: -
size: -
V: TRBV7-3
J: TRBJ2-4